The clone carrying this T cell receptor beta chain was seen ten or more times. What it binds is unknown. The data stem from a study of CD8+CD57+ T cells in acquired aplastic anemia. Study at large: Sorted CD4+ and CD8+ cells gave a mean 3.2 ug DNA, range roughly 0.19 to 27.4 ug. General study results and limits: Over 25 CD8+ CDR3 sequences occurred in both the patients and the controls. In CD8+ cells, Simpson's diversity showed no significant difference between patients and controls.

Trimming cost V 6 bases and J 7 bases, with 14 bases left between them. The CDR3 is 14 amino acids. In germline, CDR1 is KGHDR, CDR2 SFDVKD. The use of genomic DNA as template underpinned the TCR beta VDJ and CDR3 profiling. From the reads, TCRdb called clonotypes with MiXCR, one entry per CDR3 protein. The sample holds around 210,000 distinct CDR3 sequences, roughly 60% seen once. The authors sequenced patients whose flow cytometry had shown CD8+CD57+ cell expansion. The material sequenced was sorted CD4+, CD8+, or CD8+CD57+ T cells (not recorded which) from PBMCs. The chain couples TRBV24-1 to TRBJ2-2; either TRBD1 or TRBD2 may supply D (5 bases each). The source of this sequence is a human donor with aplastic anemia. The CDR3 bases are TGTGCCACCAGTCCCTCCGAGGGGATCGGGGAGCTGTTTTTT. Its protein is CATSPSEGIGELFF.